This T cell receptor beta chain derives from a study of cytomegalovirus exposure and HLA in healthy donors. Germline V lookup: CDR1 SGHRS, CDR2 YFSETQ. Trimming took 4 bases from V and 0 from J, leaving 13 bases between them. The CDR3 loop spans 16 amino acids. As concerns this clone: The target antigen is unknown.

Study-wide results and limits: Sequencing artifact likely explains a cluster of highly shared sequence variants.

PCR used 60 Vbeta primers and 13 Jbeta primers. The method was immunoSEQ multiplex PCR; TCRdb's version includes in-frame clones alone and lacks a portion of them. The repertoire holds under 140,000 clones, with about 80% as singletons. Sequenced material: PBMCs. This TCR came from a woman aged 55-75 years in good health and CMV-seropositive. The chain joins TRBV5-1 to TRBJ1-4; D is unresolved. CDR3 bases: TGCGCCAGCAGCCGCGACAAGTCTGCAACTAATGAAAAACTGTTTTTT. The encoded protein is CASSRDKSATNEKLFF.